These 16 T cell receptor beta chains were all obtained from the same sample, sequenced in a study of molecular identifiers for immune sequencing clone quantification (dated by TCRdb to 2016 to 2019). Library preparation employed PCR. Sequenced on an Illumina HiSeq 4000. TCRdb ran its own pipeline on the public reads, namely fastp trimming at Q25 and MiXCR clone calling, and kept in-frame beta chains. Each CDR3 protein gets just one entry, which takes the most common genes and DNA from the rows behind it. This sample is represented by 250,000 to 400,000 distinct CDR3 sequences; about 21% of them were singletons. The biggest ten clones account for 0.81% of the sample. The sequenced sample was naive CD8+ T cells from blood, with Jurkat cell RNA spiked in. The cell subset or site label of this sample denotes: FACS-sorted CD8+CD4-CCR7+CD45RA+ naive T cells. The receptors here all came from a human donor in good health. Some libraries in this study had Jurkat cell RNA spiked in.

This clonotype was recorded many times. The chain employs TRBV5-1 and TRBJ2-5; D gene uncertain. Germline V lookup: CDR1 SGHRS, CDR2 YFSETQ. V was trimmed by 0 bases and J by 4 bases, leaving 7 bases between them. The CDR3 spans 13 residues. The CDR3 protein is CASSLEWGETQYF. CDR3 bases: TGCGCCAGCAGCTTGGAGTGGGGAGAGACCCAGTACTTC.

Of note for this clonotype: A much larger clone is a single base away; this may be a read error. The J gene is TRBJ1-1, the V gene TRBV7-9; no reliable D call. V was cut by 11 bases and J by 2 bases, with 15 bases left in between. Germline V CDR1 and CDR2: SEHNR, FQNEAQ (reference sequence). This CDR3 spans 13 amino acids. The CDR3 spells CASTTNINTEAFF. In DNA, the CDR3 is TGTGCCTCCACGACAAATATAAACACTGAAGCTTTCTTT.

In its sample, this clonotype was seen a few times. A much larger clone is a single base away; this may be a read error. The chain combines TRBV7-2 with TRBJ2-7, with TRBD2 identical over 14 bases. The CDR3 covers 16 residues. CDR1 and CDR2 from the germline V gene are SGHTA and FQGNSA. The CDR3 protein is CASSPGLAGATYEQCF. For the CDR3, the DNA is TGTGCCAGCAGCCCGGGACTAGCGGGGGCCACCTACGAGCAGTGCTTC.

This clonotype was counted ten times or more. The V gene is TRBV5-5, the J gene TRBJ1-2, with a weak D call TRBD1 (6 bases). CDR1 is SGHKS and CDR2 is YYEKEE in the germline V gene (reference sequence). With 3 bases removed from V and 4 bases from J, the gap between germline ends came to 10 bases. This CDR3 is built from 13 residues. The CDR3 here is CASSSQGSYGYTF. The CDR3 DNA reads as TGTGCCAGCAGCTCCCAGGGGTCCTATGGCTACACCTTC.

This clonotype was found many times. The CDR3 DNA follows: TGCAGTGCGGCGGGTGATAGCAATCAGCCCCAGCATTTT. Its protein is CSAAGDSNQPQHF. This sequence joins TRBV20-1 and TRBJ1-5; D is undetermined. CDR3 length: 13 residues. The germline V and J ends were trimmed by 6 bases and 0 bases, with 9 bases remaining between them. Germline CDR1 and CDR2: DFQATT and SNEGSKA (reference sequence).

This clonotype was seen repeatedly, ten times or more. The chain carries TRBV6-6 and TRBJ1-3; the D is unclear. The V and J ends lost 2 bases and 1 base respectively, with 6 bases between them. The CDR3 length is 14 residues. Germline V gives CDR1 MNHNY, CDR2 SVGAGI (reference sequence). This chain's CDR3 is CASSYPGSGNTIYF. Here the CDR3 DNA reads TGTGCCAGCAGTTACCCGGGGTCTGGAAACACCATATATTTT.

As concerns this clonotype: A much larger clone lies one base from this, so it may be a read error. The CDR3 loop is CSSQLQETQYF. The CDR3 DNA is TGTTCCAGCCAACTCCAAGAGACCCAGTACTTC. The chain carries TRBV13 and TRBJ2-5; D is uncertain. Per the germline V gene, CDR1 is PRHDT and CDR2 is FYEKMQ (reference sequence). The length of the CDR3 is 11 residues.

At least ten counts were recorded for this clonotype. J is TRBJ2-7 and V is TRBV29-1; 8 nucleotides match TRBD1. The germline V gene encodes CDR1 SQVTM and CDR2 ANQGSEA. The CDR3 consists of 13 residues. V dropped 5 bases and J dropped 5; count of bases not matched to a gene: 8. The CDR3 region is CSVKYRGVNEQYF. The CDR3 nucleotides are TGCAGCGTTAAATACAGGGGGGTCAACGAGCAGTACTTC.

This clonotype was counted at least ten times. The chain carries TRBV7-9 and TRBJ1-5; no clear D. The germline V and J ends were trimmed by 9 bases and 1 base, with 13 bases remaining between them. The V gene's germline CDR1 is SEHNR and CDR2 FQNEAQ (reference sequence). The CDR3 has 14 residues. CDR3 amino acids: CARAVVLSNQPQHF. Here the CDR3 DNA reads TGTGCCAGGGCTGTGGTCCTAAGCAATCAGCCCCAGCATTTT.

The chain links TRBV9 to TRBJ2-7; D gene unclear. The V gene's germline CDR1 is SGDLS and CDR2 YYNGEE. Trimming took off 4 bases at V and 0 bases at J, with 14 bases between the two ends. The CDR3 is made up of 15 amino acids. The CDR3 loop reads CASSPFWSPSYEQYF. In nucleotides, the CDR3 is TGTGCCAGCAGCCCCTTTTGGAGTCCCTCCTACGAGCAGTACTTC.

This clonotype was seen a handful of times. CDR3 nucleotide sequence: TGTGCCAGCAGTTTTAGGGAGGGAAGTATGGAACCCCAGCATTTT. Translating gives CASSFREGSMEPQHF. V and J are TRBV12-3 or TRBV12-4 and TRBJ1-5; no clear D. V lost 3 bases and J lost 10, with 19 bases in between. This CDR3 contains 15 residues.

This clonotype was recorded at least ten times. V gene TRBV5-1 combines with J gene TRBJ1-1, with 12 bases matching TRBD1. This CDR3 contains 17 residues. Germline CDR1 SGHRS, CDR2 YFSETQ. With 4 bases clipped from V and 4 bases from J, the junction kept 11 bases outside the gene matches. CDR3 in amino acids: CASSPGRDRGRGTEAFF. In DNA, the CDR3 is TGCGCCAGCAGCCCCGGCCGGGACAGGGGGCGCGGCACTGAAGCTTTCTTT.

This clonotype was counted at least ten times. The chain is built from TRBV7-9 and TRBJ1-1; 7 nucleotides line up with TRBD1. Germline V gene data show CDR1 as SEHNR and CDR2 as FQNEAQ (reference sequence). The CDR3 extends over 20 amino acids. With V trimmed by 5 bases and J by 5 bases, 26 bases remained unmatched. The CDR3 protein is CASSHNNPNRDSDWGTEAFF. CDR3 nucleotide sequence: TGTGCCAGCAGCCATAACAATCCAAACCGGGACAGTGACTGGGGAACTGAAGCTTTCTTT.

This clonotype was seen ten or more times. CDR3 sequence (DNA): TGCAGTGCTAGCCGACGGGAGGGTCATCGGGATGAGCAGTTCTTC. The encoded protein is CSASRREGHRDEQFF. V and J are TRBV20-1 and TRBJ2-1, with 8 bases that match TRBD2. Germline V gene sequence: CDR1 DFQATT, CDR2 SNEGSKA (reference sequence). The CDR3 has 15 residues. V trimming: 3 bases; J trimming: 8 bases; junction bases outside the gene matches: 12.

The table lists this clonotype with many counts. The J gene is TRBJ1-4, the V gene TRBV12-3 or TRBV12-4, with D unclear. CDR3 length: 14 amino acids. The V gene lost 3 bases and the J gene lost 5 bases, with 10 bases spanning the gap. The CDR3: CASSFRAENEKLFF. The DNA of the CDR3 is TGTGCCAGCAGTTTTCGGGCCGAAAATGAAAAACTGTTTTTT.

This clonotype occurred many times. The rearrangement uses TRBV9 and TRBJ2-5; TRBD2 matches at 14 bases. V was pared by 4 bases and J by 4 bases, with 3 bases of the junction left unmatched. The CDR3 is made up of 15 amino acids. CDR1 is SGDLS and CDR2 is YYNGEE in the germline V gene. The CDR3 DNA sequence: TGTGCCAGCAGCCCCGGGACTAGCGGGGGAGAGACCCAGTACTTC. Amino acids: CASSPGTSGGETQYF.